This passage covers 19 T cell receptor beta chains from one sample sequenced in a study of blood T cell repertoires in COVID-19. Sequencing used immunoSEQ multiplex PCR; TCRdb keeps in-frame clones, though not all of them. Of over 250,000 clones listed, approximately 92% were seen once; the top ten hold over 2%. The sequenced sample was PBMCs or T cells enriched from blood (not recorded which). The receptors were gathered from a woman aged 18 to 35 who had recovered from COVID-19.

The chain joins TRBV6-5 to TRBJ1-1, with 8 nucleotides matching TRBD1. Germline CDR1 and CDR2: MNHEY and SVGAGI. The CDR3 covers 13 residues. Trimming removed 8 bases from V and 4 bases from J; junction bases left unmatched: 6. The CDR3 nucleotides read TGTGCCAGCGACAGGGGCGTCGGCACTGAAGCTTTCTTT. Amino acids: CASDRGVGTEAFF.

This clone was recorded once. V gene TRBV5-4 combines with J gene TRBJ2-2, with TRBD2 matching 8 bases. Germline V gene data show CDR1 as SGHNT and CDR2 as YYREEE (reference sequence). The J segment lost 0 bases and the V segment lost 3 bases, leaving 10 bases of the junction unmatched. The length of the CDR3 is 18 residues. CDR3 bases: TGTGCCAGCAGCTCCTCCCCGGGAGCGGGGGCGAACACCGGGGAGCTGTTTTTT. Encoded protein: CASSSSPGAGANTGELFF.

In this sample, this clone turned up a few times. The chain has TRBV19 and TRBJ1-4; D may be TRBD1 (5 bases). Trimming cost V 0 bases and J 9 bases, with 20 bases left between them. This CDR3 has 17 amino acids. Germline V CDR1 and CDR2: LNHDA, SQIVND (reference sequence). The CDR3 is CASSIDLGRATSKKLFF. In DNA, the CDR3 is TGTGCCAGTAGTATAGATCTAGGCAGGGCTACTTCGAAAAAACTGTTTTTT.

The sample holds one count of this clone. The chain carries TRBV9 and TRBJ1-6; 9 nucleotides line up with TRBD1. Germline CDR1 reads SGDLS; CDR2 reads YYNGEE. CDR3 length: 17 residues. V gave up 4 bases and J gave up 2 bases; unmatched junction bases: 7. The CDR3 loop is CASSLKTGGTYNSPLHF. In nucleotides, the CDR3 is TGTGCCAGCAGCCTCAAGACAGGGGGAACCTATAATTCACCCCTCCACTTT.

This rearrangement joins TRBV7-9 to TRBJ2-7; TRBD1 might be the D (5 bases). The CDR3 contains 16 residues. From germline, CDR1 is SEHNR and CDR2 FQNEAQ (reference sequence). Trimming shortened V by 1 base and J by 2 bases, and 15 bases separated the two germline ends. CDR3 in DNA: TGTGCCAGCAGCTTAGAGGGTCCAGGGTTTGCCTACGAGCAGTACTTC. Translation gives CASSLEGPGFAYEQYF.

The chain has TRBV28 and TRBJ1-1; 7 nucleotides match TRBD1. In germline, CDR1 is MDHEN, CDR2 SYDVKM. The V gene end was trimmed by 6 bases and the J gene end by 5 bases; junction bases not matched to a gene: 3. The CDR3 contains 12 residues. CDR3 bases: TGTGCCAGCAGCTCGACAGGGACTGAAGCTTTCTTT. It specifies CASSSTGTEAFF.

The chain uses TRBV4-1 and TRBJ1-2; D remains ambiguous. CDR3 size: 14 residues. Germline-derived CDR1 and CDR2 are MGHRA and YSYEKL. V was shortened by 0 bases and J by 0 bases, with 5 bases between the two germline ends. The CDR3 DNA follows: TGCGCCAGCAGCCAAGAGGAGACTAACTATGGCTACACCTTC. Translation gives CASSQEETNYGYTF.

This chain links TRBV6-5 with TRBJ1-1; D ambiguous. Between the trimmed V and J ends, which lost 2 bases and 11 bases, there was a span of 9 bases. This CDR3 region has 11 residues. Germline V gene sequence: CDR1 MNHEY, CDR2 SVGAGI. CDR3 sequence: CASSYGARAFF. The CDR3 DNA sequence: TGTGCCAGCAGTTACGGTGCTCGGGCTTTCTTT.

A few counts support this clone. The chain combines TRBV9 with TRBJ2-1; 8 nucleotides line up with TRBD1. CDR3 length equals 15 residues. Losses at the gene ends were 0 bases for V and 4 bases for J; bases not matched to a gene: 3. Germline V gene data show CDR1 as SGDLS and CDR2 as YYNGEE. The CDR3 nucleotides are TGTGCCAGCAGCGTAGGGCAGGGGGCGTACAATGAGCAGTTCTTC. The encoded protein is CASSVGQGAYNEQFF.

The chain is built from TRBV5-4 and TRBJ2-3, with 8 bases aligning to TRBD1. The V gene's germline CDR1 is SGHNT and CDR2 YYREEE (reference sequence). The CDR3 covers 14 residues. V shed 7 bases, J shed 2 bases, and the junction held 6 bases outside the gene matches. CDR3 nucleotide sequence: TGTGCCAGCGGTCCGGACAGGGCCACAGATACGCAGTATTTT. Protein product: CASGPDRATDTQYF.

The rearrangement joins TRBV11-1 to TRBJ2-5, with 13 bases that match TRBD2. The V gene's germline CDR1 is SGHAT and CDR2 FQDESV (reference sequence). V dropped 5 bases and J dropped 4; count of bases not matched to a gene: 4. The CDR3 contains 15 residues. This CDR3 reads CASSPRLAGGETQYF. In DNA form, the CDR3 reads TGTGCCAGCAGCCCCCGACTAGCGGGGGGAGAGACCCAGTACTTC.

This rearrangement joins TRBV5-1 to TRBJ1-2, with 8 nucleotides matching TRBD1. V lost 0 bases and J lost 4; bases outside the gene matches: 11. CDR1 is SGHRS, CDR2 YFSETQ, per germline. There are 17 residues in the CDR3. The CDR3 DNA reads TGCGCCAGCAGCTTGGGGGCGCGGGACAGGCCTTCCTATGGCTACACCTTC. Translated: CASSLGARDRPSYGYTF. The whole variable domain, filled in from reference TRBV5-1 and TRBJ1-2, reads KAGVTQTPRYLIKTRGQQVTLSCSPISGHRSVSWYQQTPGQGLQFLFEYFSETQRNKGNFPGRFSGRQFSNSRSEMNVSTLELGDSALYLCASSLGARDRPSYGYTFGSGTRLTVV.

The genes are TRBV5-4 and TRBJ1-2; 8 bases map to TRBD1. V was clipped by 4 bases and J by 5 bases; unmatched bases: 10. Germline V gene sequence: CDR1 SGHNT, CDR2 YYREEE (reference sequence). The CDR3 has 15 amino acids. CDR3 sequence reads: CASSNPDRDWYGYTF. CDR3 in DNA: TGTGCCAGCAGCAACCCGGACAGGGATTGGTATGGCTACACCTTC. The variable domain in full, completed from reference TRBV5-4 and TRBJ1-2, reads ETGVTQSPTHLIKTRGQQVTLRCSSQSGHNTVSWYQQALGQGPQFIFQYYREEENGRGNFPPRFSGLQFPNYSSELNVNALELDDSALYLCASSNPDRDWYGYTFGSGTRLTVV.

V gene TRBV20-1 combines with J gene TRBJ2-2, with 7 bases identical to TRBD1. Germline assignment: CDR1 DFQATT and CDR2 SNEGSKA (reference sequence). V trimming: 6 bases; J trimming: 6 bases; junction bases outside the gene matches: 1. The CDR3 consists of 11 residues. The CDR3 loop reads CSARGPGELFF. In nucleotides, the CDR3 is TGCAGTGCGAGGGGGCCCGGGGAGCTGTTTTTT.

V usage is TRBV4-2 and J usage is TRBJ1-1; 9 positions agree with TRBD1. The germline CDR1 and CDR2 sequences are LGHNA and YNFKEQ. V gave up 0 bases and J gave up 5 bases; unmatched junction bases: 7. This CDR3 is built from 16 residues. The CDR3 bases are TGTGCCAGCAGCCAAGACGGACAGGGGTGGAGGACTGAAGCTTTCTTT. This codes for CASSQDGQGWRTEAFF.

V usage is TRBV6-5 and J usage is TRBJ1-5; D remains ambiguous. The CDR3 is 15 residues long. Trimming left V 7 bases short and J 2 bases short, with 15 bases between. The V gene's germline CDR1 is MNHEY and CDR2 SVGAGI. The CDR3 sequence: CASKGYAVGNQPQHF. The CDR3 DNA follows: TGTGCCAGCAAAGGTTATGCGGTCGGCAATCAGCCCCAGCATTTT.

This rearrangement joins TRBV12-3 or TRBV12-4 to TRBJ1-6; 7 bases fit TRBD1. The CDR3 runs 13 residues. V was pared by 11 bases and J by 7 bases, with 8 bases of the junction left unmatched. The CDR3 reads CAVESRGNSPLHF. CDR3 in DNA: TGTGCCGTGGAAAGCAGGGGGAATTCACCCCTCCACTTT.

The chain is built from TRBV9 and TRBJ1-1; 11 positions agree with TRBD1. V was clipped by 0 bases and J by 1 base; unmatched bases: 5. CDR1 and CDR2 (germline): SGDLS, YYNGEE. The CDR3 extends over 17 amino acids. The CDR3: CASSVEGTGGPNTEAFF. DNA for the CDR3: TGTGCCAGCAGCGTAGAGGGGACAGGGGGACCGAACACTGAAGCTTTCTTT.

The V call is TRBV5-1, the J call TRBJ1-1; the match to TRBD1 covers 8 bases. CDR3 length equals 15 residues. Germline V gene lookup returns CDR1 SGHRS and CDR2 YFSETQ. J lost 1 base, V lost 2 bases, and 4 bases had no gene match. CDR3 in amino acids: CASSLSTGANTEAFF. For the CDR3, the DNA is TGCGCCAGCAGCTTATCGACAGGGGCGAACACTGAAGCTTTCTTT. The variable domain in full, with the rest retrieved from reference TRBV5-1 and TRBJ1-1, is KAGVTQTPRYLIKTRGQQVTLSCSPISGHRSVSWYQQTPGQGLQFLFEYFSETQRNKGNFPGRFSGRQFSNSRSEMNVSTLELGDSALYLCASSLSTGANTEAFFGQGTRLTVV.